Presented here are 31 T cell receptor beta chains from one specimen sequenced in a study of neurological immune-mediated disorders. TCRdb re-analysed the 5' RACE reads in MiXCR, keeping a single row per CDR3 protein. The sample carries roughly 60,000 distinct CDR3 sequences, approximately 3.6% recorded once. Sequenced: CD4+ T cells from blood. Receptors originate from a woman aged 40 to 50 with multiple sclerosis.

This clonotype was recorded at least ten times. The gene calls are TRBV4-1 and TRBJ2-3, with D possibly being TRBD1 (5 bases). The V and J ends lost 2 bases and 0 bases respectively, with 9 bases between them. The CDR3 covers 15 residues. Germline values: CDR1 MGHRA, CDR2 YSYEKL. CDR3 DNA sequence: TGCGCCAGCAGCCAACCGACAGAAAGCACAGATACGCAGTATTTT. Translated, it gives CASSQPTESTDTQYF.

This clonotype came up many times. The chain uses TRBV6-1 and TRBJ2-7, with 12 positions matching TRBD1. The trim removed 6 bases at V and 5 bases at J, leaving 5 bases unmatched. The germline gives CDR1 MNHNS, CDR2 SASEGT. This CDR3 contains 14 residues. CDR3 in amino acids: CASRGGTGGHEQYF. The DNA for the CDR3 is TGTGCCAGCAGGGGCGGGACAGGGGGCCACGAGCAGTACTTC.

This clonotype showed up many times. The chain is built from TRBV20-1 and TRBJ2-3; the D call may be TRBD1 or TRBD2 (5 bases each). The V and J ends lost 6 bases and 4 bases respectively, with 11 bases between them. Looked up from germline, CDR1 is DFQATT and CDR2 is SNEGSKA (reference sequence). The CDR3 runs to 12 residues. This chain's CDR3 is CSARRGPDTQYF. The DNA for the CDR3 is TGCAGTGCGCGCCGGGGCCCAGATACGCAGTATTTT.

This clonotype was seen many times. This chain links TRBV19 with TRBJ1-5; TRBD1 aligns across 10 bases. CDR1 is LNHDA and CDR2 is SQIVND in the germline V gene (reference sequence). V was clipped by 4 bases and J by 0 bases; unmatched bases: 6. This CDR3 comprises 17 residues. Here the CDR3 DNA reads TGTGCCAGTAGTACCCTGACAGGGGGCTATAGCAATCAGCCCCAGCATTTT. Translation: CASSTLTGGYSNQPQHF. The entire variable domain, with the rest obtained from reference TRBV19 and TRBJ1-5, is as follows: DGGITQSPKYLFRKEGQNVTLSCEQNLNHDAMYWYRQDPGQGLRLIYYSQIVNDFQKGDIAEGYSVSREKKESFPLTVTSAQKNPTAFYLCASSTLTGGYSNQPQHFGDGTRLSIL.

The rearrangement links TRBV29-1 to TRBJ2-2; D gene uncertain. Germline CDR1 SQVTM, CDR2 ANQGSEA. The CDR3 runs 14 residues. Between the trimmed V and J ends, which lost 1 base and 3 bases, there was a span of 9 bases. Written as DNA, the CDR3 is TGCAGCGTTGAAGCCTGGCCGTACACCGGGGAGCTGTTTTTT. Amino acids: CSVEAWPYTGELFF.

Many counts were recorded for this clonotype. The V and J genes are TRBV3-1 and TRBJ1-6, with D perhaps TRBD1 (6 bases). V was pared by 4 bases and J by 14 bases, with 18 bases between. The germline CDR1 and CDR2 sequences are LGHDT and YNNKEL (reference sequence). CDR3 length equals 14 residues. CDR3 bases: TGTGCCAGCAGCCCCGGACAGTCGATTAGGACCCTCCACTTT. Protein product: CASSPGQSIRTLHF.

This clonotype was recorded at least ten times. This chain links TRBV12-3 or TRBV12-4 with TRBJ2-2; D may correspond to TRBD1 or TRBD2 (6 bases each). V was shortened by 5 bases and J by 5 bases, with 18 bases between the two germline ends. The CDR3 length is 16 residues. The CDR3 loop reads CASSPKDGGWTGELFF. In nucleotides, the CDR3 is TGTGCCAGCAGTCCTAAAGACGGGGGCTGGACCGGGGAGCTGTTTTTT.

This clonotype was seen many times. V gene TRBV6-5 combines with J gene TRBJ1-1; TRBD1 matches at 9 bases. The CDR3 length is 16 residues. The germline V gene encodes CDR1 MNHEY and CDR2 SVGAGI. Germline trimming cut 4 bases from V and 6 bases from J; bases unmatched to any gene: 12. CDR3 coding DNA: TGTGCCAGCAGTTCCCCACCGGGACAGGGTATCGCTGAAGCTTTCTTT. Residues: CASSSPPGQGIAEAFF.

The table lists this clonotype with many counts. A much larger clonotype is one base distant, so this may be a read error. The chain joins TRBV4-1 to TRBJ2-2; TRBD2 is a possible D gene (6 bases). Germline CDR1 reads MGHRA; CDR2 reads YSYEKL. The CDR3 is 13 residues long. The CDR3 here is CASSSPALGGLFF. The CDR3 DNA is TGCGCCAGCAGCTCCCCGGCCCTCGGGGGGCTGTTTTTT.

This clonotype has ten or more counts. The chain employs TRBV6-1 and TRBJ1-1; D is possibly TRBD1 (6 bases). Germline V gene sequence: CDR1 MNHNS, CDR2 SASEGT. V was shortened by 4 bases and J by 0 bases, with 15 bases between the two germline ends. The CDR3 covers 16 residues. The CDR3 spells CASSVSDRDMNTEAFF. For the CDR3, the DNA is TGTGCCAGCAGTGTATCGGACAGAGATATGAACACTGAAGCTTTCTTT.

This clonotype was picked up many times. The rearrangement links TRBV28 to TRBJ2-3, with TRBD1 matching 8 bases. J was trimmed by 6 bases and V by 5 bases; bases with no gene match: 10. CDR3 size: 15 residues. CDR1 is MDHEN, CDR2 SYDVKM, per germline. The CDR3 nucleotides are TGTGCCAGCAGTCCGGACAGGGCCCGTGGCGATACGCAGTATTTT. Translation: CASSPDRARGDTQYF. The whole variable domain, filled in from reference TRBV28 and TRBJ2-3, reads DVKVTQSSRYLVKRTGEKVFLECVQDMDHENMFWYRQDPGLGLRLIYFSYDVKMKEKGDIPEGYSVSREKKERFSLILESASTNQTSMYLCASSPDRARGDTQYFGPGTRLTVL.

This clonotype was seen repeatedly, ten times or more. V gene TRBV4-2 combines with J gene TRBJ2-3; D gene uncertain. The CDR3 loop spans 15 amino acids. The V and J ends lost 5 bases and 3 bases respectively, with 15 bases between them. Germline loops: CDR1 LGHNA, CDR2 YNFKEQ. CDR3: CASSFQLDGTDTQYF. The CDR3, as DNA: TGTGCCAGCAGCTTTCAGTTAGACGGGACAGATACGCAGTATTTT.

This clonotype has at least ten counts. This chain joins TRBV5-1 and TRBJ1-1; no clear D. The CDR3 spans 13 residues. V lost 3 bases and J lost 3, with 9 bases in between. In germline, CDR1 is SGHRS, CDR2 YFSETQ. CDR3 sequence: CASSSGVYTEAFF. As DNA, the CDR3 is TGCGCCAGCAGCTCCGGGGTTTACACTGAAGCTTTCTTT.

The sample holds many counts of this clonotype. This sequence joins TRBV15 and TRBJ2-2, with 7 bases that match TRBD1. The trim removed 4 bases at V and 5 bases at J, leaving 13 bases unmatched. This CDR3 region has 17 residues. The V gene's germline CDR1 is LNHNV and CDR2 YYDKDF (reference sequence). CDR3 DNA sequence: TGTGCCACCAGCACCAAACCGGGACAGAGGTGGACCGGGGAGCTGTTTTTT. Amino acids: CATSTKPGQRWTGELFF.

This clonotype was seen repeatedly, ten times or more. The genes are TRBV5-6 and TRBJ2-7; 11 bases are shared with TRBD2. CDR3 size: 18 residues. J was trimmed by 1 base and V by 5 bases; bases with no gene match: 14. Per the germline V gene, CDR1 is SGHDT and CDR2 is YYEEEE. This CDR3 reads CASRPRSGGAGISYEQYF. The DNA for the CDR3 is TGTGCCAGCAGGCCCCGTAGCGGGGGGGCCGGAATTTCCTACGAGCAGTACTTC.

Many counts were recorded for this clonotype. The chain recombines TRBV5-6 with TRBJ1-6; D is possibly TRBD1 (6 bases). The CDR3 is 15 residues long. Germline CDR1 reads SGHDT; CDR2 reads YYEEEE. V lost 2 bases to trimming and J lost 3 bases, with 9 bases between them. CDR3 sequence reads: CASSLGGYYNSPLHF. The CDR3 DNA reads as TGTGCCAGCAGCTTAGGGGGGTACTATAATTCACCCCTCCACTTT.

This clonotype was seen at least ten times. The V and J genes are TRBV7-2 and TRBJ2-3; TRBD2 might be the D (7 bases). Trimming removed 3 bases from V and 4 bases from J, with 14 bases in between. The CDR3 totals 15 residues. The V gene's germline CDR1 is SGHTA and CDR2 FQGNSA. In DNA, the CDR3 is TGTGCCAGCAGCTTGGGGCGGGGGCAGTCAGATACGCAGTATTTT. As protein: CASSLGRGQSDTQYF.

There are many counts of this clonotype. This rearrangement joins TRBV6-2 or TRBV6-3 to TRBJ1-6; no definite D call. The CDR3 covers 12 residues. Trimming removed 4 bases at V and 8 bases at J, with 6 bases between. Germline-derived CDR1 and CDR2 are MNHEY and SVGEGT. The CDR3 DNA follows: TGTGCCAGCAGTTTGACGCATTCACCCCTCCACTTT. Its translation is CASSLTHSPLHF.

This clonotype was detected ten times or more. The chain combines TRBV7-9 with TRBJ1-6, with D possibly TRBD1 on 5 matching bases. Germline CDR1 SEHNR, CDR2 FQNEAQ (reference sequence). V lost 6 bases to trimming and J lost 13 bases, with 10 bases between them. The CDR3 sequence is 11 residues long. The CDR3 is CASRLRGPLHF. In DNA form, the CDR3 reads TGTGCCAGCAGGCTAAGGGGCCCCCTCCACTTT.

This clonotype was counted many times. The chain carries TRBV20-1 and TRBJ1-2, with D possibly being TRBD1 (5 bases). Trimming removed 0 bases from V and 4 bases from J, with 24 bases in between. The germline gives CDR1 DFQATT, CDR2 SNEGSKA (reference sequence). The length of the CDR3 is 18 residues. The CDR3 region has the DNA TGCAGTGCTAGAGATCTGGCAGGGCTCTTACCCGGCCCCTATGGCTACACCTTC. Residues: CSARDLAGLLPGPYGYTF.

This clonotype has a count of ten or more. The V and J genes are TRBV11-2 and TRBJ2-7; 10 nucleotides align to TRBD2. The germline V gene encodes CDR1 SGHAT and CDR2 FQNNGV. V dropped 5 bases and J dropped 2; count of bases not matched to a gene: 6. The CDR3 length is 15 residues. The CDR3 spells CASSATSGATYEQYF. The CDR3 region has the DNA TGTGCCAGCAGCGCTACTAGCGGGGCAACCTACGAGCAGTACTTC.

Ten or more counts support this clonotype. CDR3 nucleotides: TGCGCCAGCAGCCAAGGACTAGCGTTTAATGAGCAGTTCTTC. Encoded protein: CASSQGLAFNEQFF. The chain couples TRBV4-1 to TRBJ2-1; 8 nucleotides align to TRBD2. The CDR3 has 14 residues. CDR1 and CDR2 (germline): MGHRA, YSYEKL. V was clipped by 1 base and J by 7 bases; unmatched bases: 3.

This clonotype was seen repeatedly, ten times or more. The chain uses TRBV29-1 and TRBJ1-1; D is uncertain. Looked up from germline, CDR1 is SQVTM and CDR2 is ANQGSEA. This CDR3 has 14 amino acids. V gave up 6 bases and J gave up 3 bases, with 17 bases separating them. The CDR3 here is CSVSPPTVDTEAFF. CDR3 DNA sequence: TGCAGCGTGTCCCCCCCCACCGTGGACACTGAAGCTTTCTTT.

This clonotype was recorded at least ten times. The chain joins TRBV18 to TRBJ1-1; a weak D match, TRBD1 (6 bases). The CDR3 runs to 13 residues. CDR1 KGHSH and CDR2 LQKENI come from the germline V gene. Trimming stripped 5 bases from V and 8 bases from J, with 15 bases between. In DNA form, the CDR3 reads TGTGCCAGCTCATCCGCACAGGGTCTCGAAGCTTTCTTT. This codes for CASSSAQGLEAFF.

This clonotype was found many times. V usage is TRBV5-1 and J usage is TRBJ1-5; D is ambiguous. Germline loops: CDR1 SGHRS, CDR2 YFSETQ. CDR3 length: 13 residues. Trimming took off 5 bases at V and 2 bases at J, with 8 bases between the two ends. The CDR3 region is CASRREGNQPQHF. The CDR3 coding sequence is TGCGCCAGCAGGAGAGAGGGCAATCAGCCCCAGCATTTT.

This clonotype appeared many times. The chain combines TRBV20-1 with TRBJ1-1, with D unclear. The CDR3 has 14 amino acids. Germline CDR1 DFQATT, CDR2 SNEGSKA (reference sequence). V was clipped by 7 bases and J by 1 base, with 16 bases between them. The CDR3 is CSVRRGGPNTEAFF. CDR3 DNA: TGCAGTGTAAGAAGAGGTGGACCGAACACTGAAGCTTTCTTT.

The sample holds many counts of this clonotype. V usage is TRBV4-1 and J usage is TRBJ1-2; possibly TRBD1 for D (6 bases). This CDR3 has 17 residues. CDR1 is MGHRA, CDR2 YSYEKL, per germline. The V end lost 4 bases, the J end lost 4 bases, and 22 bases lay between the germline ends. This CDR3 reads CASSRQDPSVGGYGYTF. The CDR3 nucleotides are TGCGCCAGCAGCCGACAGGACCCCTCTGTAGGGGGCTATGGCTACACCTTC.

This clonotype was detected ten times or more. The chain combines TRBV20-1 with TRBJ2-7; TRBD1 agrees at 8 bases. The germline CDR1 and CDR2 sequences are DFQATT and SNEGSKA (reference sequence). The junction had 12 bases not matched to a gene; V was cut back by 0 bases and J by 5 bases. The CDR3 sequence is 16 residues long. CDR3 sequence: CSARDMRRGQVNEQYF. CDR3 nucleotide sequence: TGCAGTGCTAGAGATATGCGCAGGGGGCAAGTAAACGAGCAGTACTTC.

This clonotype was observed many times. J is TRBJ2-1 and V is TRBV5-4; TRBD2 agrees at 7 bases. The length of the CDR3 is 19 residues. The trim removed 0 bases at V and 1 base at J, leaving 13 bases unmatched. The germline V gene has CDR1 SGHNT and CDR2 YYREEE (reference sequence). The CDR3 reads CASSLGFRASGYSYNEQFF. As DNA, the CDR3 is TGTGCCAGCAGCTTGGGGTTTAGGGCTAGCGGATATTCCTACAATGAGCAGTTCTTC.

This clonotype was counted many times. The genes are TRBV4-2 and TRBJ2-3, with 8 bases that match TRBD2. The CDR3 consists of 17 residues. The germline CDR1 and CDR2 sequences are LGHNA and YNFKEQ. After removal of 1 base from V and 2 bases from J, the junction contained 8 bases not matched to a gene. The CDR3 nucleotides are TGTGCCAGCAGCCAAGTTGGCGGGGGGACCCTCACAGATACGCAGTATTTT. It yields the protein CASSQVGGGTLTDTQYF.

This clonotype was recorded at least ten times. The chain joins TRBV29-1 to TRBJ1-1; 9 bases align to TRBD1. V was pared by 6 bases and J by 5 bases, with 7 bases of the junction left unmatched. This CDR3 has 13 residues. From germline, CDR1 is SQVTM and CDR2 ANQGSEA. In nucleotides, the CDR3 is TGCAGCGTCGGACAGGGGAAGGGAACTGAAGCTTTCTTT. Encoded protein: CSVGQGKGTEAFF.